The 2 T cell receptor beta chains below come from one sample, sequenced in a study of T cell changes during pregnancy in multiple sclerosis. Assay used: immunoSEQ multiplex PCR; TCRdb lists only in-frame clones, some missing. Of roughly 100,000 clones in the sample, roughly 93% were seen once. Specimen: peripheral blood, collected after pregnancy. Source of these receptors: a female donor with multiple sclerosis, enrolled in a pregnancy study.

J is TRBJ1-3 and V is TRBV7-6; D is undetermined. The germline gives CDR1 SGHVS, CDR2 FNYEAQ. The CDR3 is 13 residues long. V dropped 1 base and J dropped 4 bases, with 5 bases sitting between them. CDR3 nucleotides: TGTGCCAGCAGCTTAGGTCCAGGAAACACCATATATTTT. As protein: CASSLGPGNTIYF.

The chain has TRBV6-6 and TRBJ2-7, with D possibly matching TRBD1 (5 bases). Per the germline V gene, CDR1 is MNHNY and CDR2 is SVGAGI (reference sequence). This CDR3 spans 12 amino acids. V shed 4 bases and J shed 5 bases, with 9 bases lying between them. As DNA, the CDR3 is TGTGCCAGCAGTTCCGTAGGGGACGAGCAGTACTTC. Protein product: CASSSVGDEQYF.